These T cell receptor beta chains were read from a single sample in a study of early T cells in non-severe SARS-CoV-2 infection. TCRdb reanalysed the 5' RACE reads using MiXCR and keeps one entry per CDR3 protein. This table holds tens of thousands of distinct CDR3 sequences, more than 12% found once. Sequencing input: whole blood. The receptors shown here come from an adult who was a healthcare worker with PCR-confirmed SARS-CoV-2 infection or an uninfected control (not recorded which). Each CDR3 is given with its conserved first and last residue. Each record gives: CDR3 DNA, CDR3 protein, clone size, J gene, D gene, V gene. The D gene is left open where the match is weak. Clone size is not always given. Where it is, it says once, few, many or a class for expanded clones.

CDR3nt: TGTGCCAGCTCACTGTACACCTACAATGAGCAGTTCTTC; CDR3aa: CASSLYTYNEQFF; abundance: -; j_gene: TRBJ2-1; d_gene: -; v_gene: TRBV18
CDR3nt: TGTGCCAGCAGTTTAGCAACCCACGATTCCTATTGCGAGCAGTACTTC; CDR3aa: CASSLATHDSYCEQYF; abundance: many; j_gene: TRBJ2-7; d_gene: -; v_gene: TRBV27
CDR3nt: TGTGCCAGTAGTTCGACAGCCTCCTACAATGAGCAGTTCTTC; CDR3aa: CASSSTASYNEQFF; abundance: -; j_gene: TRBJ2-1; d_gene: -; v_gene: TRBV19
CDR3nt: TGTGCCAGCACTGACCCCCGACAGGACGTACAAGAGACCCAGTACTTC; CDR3aa: CASTDPRQDVQETQYF; abundance: many; j_gene: TRBJ2-5; d_gene: -; v_gene: TRBV6-6
CDR3nt: TGTGCCTGGAGTAGGTGGGCCTCCTCCTACAATGAGCAGTTCTTC; CDR3aa: CAWSRWASSYNEQFF; abundance: few; j_gene: TRBJ2-1; d_gene: -; v_gene: TRBV30
CDR3nt: TGTGCCAGCAGTTCTGCCATCAACTATGGCTACACCTTC; CDR3aa: CASSSAINYGYTF; abundance: many; j_gene: TRBJ1-2; d_gene: -; v_gene: TRBV6-6
CDR3nt: TGTGCCAGCAGCTTTAGTCCCGGGACAGGGGCGGTCACTGAAGCTTTCTTT; CDR3aa: CASSFSPGTGAVTEAFF; abundance: few; j_gene: TRBJ1-1; d_gene: TRBD1; v_gene: TRBV5-8
CDR3nt: TGTGCCATCCGCGGTTTTGGGACTAGCGGGGGGGCGATGGAAGATACGCAGTATTTT; CDR3aa: CAIRGFGTSGGAMEDTQYF; abundance: few; j_gene: TRBJ2-3; d_gene: TRBD2; v_gene: TRBV10-3
CDR3nt: TGTGCCAGCAGCGTAGCTTCCTATTCCTACAATGAGCAGTTCTTC; CDR3aa: CASSVASYSYNEQFF; abundance: many; j_gene: TRBJ2-1; d_gene: -; v_gene: TRBV9
CDR3nt: TGTGCCAGCAGCGTAGGAGGCTTCGGTGGAGGACAAGAGACCCAGTACTTC; CDR3aa: CASSVGGFGGGQETQYF; abundance: few; j_gene: TRBJ2-5; d_gene: -; v_gene: TRBV9
CDR3nt: TGTGCCAGCAGCAATACTCATCCTCAAACGGGGGCAGATACGCAGTATTTT; CDR3aa: CASSNTHPQTGADTQYF; abundance: few; j_gene: TRBJ2-3; d_gene: -; v_gene: TRBV7-9
CDR3nt: TGTGCCAGTAATAAAGGGACCCAAGAGACCCAGTACTTC; CDR3aa: CASNKGTQETQYF; abundance: -; j_gene: TRBJ2-5; d_gene: -; v_gene: TRBV19
CDR3nt: TGCGCCAGCAGCTTTTCTATTAGCACAGATACGCAGTATTTT; CDR3aa: CASSFSISTDTQYF; abundance: many; j_gene: TRBJ2-3; d_gene: -; v_gene: TRBV5-1
CDR3nt: TGTGCCAGCATGGACGGATCCTACGAGCAGTACTTC; CDR3aa: CASMDGSYEQYF; abundance: -; j_gene: TRBJ2-7; d_gene: -; v_gene: TRBV2
CDR3nt: TGTGCCAGCAGCCCCTTTTCTCCCTACGAGCAGTACTTC; CDR3aa: CASSPFSPYEQYF; abundance: many; j_gene: TRBJ2-7; d_gene: -; v_gene: TRBV11-2
CDR3nt: TGTGCCAGCAGCTTAGATCAACGTGCAGATACGCAGTATTTT; CDR3aa: CASSLDQRADTQYF; abundance: few; j_gene: TRBJ2-3; d_gene: -; v_gene: TRBV11-2
CDR3nt: TGTGCCATCAGCGCGACAGGGAAAGAGACCCAGTACTTC; CDR3aa: CAISATGKETQYF; abundance: many; j_gene: TRBJ2-5; d_gene: TRBD1; v_gene: TRBV10-3
CDR3nt: TGTGCCAGCAGCACTGGGCGGAGATACCAAGAGACCCAGTACTTC; CDR3aa: CASSTGRRYQETQYF; abundance: few; j_gene: TRBJ2-5; d_gene: -; v_gene: TRBV7-9
CDR3nt: TGTGCCAGTAGTACCGGGACTAGCTTCTCCTACAATGAGCAGTTCTTC; CDR3aa: CASSTGTSFSYNEQFF; abundance: -; j_gene: TRBJ2-1; d_gene: TRBD2; v_gene: TRBV19
CDR3nt: TGCAGCGCTCCGGACAGGGGGACCACAGATACGCAGTATTTT; CDR3aa: CSAPDRGTTDTQYF; abundance: few; j_gene: TRBJ2-3; d_gene: TRBD1; v_gene: TRBV29-1
CDR3nt: TGTGTCAGCAGCCGTCCCCCCATGACAGGGAACGAGCAGTACTTC; CDR3aa: CVSSRPPMTGNEQYF; abundance: -; j_gene: TRBJ2-7; d_gene: TRBD1; v_gene: TRBV7-9
CDR3nt: TGTGCCAGCAGCTTGGGGGTAGCGGGAGTACGTGAGACCCAGTACTTC; CDR3aa: CASSLGVAGVRETQYF; abundance: -; j_gene: TRBJ2-5; d_gene: TRBD2; v_gene: TRBV7-9
CDR3nt: TGTGCCAGCAGCCGCGCAGATCTCTCTTCCTACGAGCAGTACTTC; CDR3aa: CASSRADLSSYEQYF; abundance: -; j_gene: TRBJ2-7; d_gene: -; v_gene: TRBV11-2
CDR3nt: TGTGCCAGCAGCCAATTGACTAGCGGGAGGCCCACGTTCTTC; CDR3aa: CASSQLTSGRPTFF; abundance: many; j_gene: TRBJ2-1; d_gene: TRBD2; v_gene: TRBV14
CDR3nt: TGTGCCAGCAGGCTAGGCTTTTCCTATAATTCACCCCTCCACTTT; CDR3aa: CASRLGFSYNSPLHF; abundance: -; j_gene: TRBJ1-6; d_gene: -; v_gene: TRBV12-3/TRBV12-4
CDR3nt: TGTGCTAGTGGCGGTCAGGCCCACTACGAGCAGTACTTC; CDR3aa: CASGGQAHYEQYF; abundance: few; j_gene: TRBJ2-7; d_gene: -; v_gene: TRBV12-5
CDR3nt: TGTGCCAGCAGTTTTTGGGGGACTGGAAACACCATATATTTT; CDR3aa: CASSFWGTGNTIYF; abundance: many; j_gene: TRBJ1-3; d_gene: -; v_gene: TRBV12-3/TRBV12-4
CDR3nt: TGTGCCAGCAGCTTTAACCCGGGACTAGCGTTGACCGGGGAGCTGTTTTTT; CDR3aa: CASSFNPGLALTGELFF; abundance: few; j_gene: TRBJ2-2; d_gene: TRBD2; v_gene: TRBV7-6
CDR3nt: TGCAGCGTTCAGGGAAGGGACAGGGGGCAGTTCTTC; CDR3aa: CSVQGRDRGQFF; abundance: -; j_gene: TRBJ2-1; d_gene: TRBD1; v_gene: TRBV29-1
CDR3nt: TGCAGCGTTAGGGGCGGAGGCATTACCTACGAGCAGTACTTC; CDR3aa: CSVRGGGITYEQYF; abundance: many; j_gene: TRBJ2-7; d_gene: -; v_gene: TRBV29-1
CDR3nt: TGTGCCAGCAGCTTAGCAACCGGGAGGGTGTTTTTT; CDR3aa: CASSLATGRVFF; abundance: many; j_gene: TRBJ2-2; d_gene: TRBD2; v_gene: TRBV7-2
CDR3nt: TGTGCCAGCAGCCGCGGACCGAGTTCACCCCTCCACTTT; CDR3aa: CASSRGPSSPLHF; abundance: many; j_gene: TRBJ1-6; d_gene: -; v_gene: TRBV7-9